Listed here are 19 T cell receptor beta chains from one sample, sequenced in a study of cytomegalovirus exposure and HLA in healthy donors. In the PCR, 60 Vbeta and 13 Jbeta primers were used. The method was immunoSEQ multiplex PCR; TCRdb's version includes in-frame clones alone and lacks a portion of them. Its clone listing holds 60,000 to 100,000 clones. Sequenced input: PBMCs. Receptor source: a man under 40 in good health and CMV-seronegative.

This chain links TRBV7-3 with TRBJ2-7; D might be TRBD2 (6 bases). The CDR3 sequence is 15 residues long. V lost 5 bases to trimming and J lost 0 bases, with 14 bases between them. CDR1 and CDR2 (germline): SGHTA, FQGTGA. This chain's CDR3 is CASSPGGESSYEQYF. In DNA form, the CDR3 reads TGTGCCAGCAGCCCCGGAGGGGAGAGCTCCTACGAGCAGTACTTC.

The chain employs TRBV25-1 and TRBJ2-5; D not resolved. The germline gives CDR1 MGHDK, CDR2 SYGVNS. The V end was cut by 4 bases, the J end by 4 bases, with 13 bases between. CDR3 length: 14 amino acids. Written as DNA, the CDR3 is TGTGCCAGCAGTGGAGCGCAAGAGGCAGAGACCCAGTACTTC. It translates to CASSGAQEAETQYF.

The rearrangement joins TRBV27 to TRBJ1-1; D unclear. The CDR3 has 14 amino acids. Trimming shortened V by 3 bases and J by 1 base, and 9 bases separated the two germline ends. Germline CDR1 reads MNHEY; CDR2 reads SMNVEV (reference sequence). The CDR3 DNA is TGTGCCAGCAGTTTTATGGCGGGGAACACTGAAGCTTTCTTT. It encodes CASSFMAGNTEAFF.

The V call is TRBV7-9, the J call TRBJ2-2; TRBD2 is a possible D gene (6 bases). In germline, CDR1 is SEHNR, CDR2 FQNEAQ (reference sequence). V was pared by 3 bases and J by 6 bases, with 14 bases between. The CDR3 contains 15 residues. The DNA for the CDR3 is TGTGCCAGCAGCTTTTGGGGGAGGCAGGCCGGGGAGCTGTTTTTT. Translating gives CASSFWGRQAGELFF. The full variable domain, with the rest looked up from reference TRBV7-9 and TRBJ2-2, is DTGVSQNPRHKITKRGQNVTFRCDPISEHNRLYWYRQTLGQGPEFLTYFQNEAQLEKSRLLSDRFSAERPKGSFSTLEIQRTEQGDSAMYLCASSFWGRQAGELFFGEGSRLTVL.

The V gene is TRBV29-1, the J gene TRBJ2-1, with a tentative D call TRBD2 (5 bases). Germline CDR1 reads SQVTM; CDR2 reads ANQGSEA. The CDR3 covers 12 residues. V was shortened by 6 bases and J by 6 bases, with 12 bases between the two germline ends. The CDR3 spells CSVSDRGNEQFF. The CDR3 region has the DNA TGCAGCGTCTCTGATCGGGGCAATGAGCAGTTCTTC.

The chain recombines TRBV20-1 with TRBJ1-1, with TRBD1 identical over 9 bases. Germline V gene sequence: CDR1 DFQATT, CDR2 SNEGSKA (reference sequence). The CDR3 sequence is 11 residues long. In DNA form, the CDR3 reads TGCAAGCCCGGGACAGGGTATGAAGCTTTCTTT. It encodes CKPGTGYEAFF.

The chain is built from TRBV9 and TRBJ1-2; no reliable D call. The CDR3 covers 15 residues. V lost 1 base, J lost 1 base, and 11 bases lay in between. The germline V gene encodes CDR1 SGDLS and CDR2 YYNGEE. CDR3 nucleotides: TGTGCCAGCAGCGTATCCTCCAGTTATAACTATGGCTACACCTTC. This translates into CASSVSSSYNYGYTF. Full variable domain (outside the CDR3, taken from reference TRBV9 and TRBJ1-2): DSGVTQTPKHLITATGQRVTLRCSPRSGDLSVYWYQQSLDQGLQFLIQYYNGEERAKGNILERFSAQQFPDLHSELNLSSLELGDSALYFCASSVSSSYNYGYTFGSGTRLTVV.

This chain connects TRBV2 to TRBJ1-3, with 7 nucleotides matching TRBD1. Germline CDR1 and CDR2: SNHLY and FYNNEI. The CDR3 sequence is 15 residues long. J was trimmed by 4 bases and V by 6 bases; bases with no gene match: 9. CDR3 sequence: CASSPWTGAGNTIYF. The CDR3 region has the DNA TGTGCCAGCAGCCCCTGGACAGGCGCGGGAAACACCATATATTTT.

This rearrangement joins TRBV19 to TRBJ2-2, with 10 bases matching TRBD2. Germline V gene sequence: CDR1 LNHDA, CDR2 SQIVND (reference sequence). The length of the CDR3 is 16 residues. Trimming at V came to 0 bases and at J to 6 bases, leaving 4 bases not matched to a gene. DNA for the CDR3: TGTGCCAGTAGTATAGATTGGAGCGGGAGGGCCGGGGAGCTGTTTTTT. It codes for CASSIDWSGRAGELFF.

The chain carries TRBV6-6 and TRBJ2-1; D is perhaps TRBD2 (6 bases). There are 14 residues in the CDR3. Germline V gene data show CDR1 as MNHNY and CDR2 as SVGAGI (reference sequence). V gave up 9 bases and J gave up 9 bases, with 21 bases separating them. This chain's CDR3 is CASPPAGSVGEQFF. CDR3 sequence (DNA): TGTGCCAGTCCCCCGGCCGGGAGTGTCGGTGAGCAGTTCTTC.

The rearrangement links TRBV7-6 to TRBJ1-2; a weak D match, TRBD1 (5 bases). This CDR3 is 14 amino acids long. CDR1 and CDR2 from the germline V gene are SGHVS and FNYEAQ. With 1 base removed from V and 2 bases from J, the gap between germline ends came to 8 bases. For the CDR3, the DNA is TGTGCCAGCAGCTTAGTTTCAGGGAACTATGGCTACACCTTC. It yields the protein CASSLVSGNYGYTF.

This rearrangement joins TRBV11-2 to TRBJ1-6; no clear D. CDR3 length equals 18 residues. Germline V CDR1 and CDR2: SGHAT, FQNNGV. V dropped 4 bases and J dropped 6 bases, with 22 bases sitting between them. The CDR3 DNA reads TGTGCCAGCAGCTCAGCCGAGGGCGCATGGACCTTTAATTCACCCCTCCACTTT. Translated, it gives CASSSAEGAWTFNSPLHF.

CDR3 sequence: CASSPKSIRGRRAEQFF. In DNA form, the CDR3 reads TGTGCCAGCTCACCGAAAAGCATTAGGGGGCGTCGCGCTGAGCAGTTCTTC. The chain links TRBV18 to TRBJ2-1, with 7 bases fitting TRBD1. The V segment lost 3 bases and the J segment 9 bases; nucleotides outside the gene matches: 17. Germline V CDR1 and CDR2: KGHSH, LQKENI. This CDR3 spans 17 amino acids.

The CDR3 loop is CSASRGRTQYF. The CDR3 region has the DNA TGCAGTGCTAGCAGGGGTCGTACGCAGTATTTT. The chain has TRBV20-1 and TRBJ2-3; maybe TRBD1 (6 bases). V shed 3 bases and J shed 8 bases, with 9 bases lying between them. The CDR3 length is 11 residues. CDR1 is DFQATT, CDR2 SNEGSKA, per germline (reference sequence).

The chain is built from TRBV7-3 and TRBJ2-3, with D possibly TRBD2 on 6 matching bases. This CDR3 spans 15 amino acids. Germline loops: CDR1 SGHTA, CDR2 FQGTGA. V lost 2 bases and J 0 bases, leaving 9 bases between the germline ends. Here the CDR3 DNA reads TGTGCCAGCAGCTTAGGGCGGGGAAGCACAGATACGCAGTATTTT. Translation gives CASSLGRGSTDTQYF. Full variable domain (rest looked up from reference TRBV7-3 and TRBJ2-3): GAGVSQTPSNKVTEKGKYVELRCDPISGHTALYWYRQSLGQGPEFLIYFQGTGAADDSGLPNDRFFAVRPEGSVSTLKIQRTERGDSAVYLCASSLGRGSTDTQYFGPGTRLTVL.

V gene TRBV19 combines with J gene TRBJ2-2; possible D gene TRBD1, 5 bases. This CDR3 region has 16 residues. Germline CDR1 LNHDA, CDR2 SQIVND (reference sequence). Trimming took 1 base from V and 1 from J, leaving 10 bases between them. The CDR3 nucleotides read TGTGCCAGTAGTATAGGCGCAGGGCAGAACACCGGGGAGCTGTTTTTT. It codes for CASSIGAGQNTGELFF.

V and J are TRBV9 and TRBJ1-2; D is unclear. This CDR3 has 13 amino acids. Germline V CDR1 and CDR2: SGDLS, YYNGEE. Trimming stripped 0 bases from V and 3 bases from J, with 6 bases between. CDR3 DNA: TGTGCCAGCAGCGTAGCGTCGGACTATGGCTACACCTTC. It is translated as CASSVASDYGYTF.

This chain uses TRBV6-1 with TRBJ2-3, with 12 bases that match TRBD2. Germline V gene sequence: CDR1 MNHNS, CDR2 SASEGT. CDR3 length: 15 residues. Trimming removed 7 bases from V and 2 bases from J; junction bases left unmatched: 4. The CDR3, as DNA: TGTGCCAGCAAGACTAGCGGGGGTTACACAGATACGCAGTATTTT. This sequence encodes CASKTSGGYTDTQYF.

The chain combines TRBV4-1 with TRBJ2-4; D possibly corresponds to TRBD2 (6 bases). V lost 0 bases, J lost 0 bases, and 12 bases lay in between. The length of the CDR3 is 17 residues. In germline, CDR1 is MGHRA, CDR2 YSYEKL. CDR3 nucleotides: TGCGCCAGCAGCCAAGATCTGGGGGGACTAGCCAAAAACATTCAGTACTTC. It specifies CASSQDLGGLAKNIQYF.